Listed below are T cell receptor beta chains from one sample, sequenced in a study of metastatic and nonmetastatic thyroid tumors. TCRdb ran MiXCR on the PCR reads. The sample holds some 25,000 clones, approximately 24% seen once. What was sequenced was blood. Every receptor here comes from a female donor with papillary thyroid cancer or a benign thyroid nodule (not recorded which). Some clones in this sample may be carry-over from other donors' samples. Each CDR3 is given with its conserved first and last residue. Each record gives: CDR3 length, J gene, V gene, CDR3 protein.

length: 16
J: TRBJ2-1
V: TRBV7-2
CDR3: CASSAGKGWSYNEQFF

length: 16
J: TRBJ2-2
V: TRBV30
CDR3: CAWSWLAGGLSRELFF

length: 13
J: TRBJ2-2
V: TRBV12-3/TRBV12-4
CDR3: CASSPGLVTELFF

length: 16
J: TRBJ2-3
V: TRBV6-1
CDR3: CASSKTSGGCTYTQYF

length: 14
J: TRBJ1-4
V: TRBV12-3/TRBV12-4
CDR3: CASSFGHSNEKMLF

length: 17
J: TRBJ1-2
V: TRBV27
CDR3: CASSWGSGFRANYGYTF

length: 18
J: TRBJ1-1
V: TRBV7-6
CDR3: CASSLGAGTGGGGTEAFF

length: 13
J: TRBJ2-5
V: TRBV12-3/TRBV12-4
CDR3: CASSLRYQETQYF

length: 18
J: TRBJ2-7
V: TRBV18
CDR3: CASSPQPPFSGSPYEQYF

length: 11
J: TRBJ2-7
V: TRBV5-1
CDR3: CASSTHSGQYF

length: 15
J: TRBJ1-2
V: TRBV19
CDR3: CASRSGQGGFGGYTF

length: 12
J: TRBJ1-2
V: TRBV24-1
CDR3: CATSAPGGGYTF

length: 15
J: TRBJ1-2
V: TRBV28
CDR3: CASILSPGQDYGHTF

length: 16
J: TRBJ2-3
V: TRBV6-1
CDR3: CARRTIQGFGGDTQYF

length: 14
J: TRBJ2-3
V: TRBV4-2
CDR3: CASSQDGGKDTQYF

length: 19
J: TRBJ2-6
V: TRBV5-1
CDR3: CASSKRAGQGESGANVLTF

length: 18
J: TRBJ2-5
V: TRBV6-2/TRBV6-3
CDR3: CASSYAIRLAGDQETQYF

length: 13
J: TRBJ2-2
V: TRBV5-1
CDR3: CASCEGSTGELFF

length: 16
J: TRBJ2-3
V: TRBV5-4
CDR3: CASSLLIRGHGDTQYF

length: 15
J: TRBJ1-6
V: TRBV28
CDR3: CASSLGNGDGSPLHF

length: 15
J: TRBJ2-7
V: TRBV20-1
CDR3: CSAKGLAASSYEQYF

length: 16
J: TRBJ1-2
V: TRBV12-5
CDR3: CASGWGVPTLNYGYTF

length: 13
J: TRBJ2-5
V: TRBV30
CDR3: CAWMWSVGETQYF

length: 14
J: TRBJ1-2
V: TRBV6-2/TRBV6-3
CDR3: CASRTTRLGYGYTF

length: 13
J: TRBJ2-7
V: TRBV24-1
CDR3: CATSGDRVGEQYF

length: 14
J: TRBJ2-5
V: TRBV28
CDR3: CASSPLRDRETQYF

length: 11
J: TRBJ2-3
V: TRBV6-1
CDR3: CASSDRDGPYF

length: 18
J: TRBJ2-5
V: TRBV12-3/TRBV12-4
CDR3: CASSTRRWLAGVYETQYF

length: 15
J: TRBJ1-2
V: TRBV2
CDR3: CASSDGGRAFNRYTF

length: 15
J: TRBJ2-5
V: TRBV10-3
CDR3: CAISEPRGAVETQYF

length: 17
J: TRBJ2-1
V: TRBV27
CDR3: CASRAWVASSPYNEQFF

length: 15
J: TRBJ2-5
V: TRBV5-6
CDR3: CASSFFGLVQETQYF

length: 15
J: TRBJ2-1
V: TRBV11-1
CDR3: CASSPSTGGYNEQFF

length: 12
J: TRBJ1-2
V: TRBV30
CDR3: CAWNGEGYGYTF

length: 15
J: TRBJ2-7
V: TRBV7-2
CDR3: CASSLGGTGGNEQYF

length: 17
J: TRBJ2-3
V: TRBV20-1
CDR3: CSARGTVRREYSDTQYF

length: 14
J: TRBJ2-3
V: TRBV11-2
CDR3: CASSTSWITDTQYF

length: 11
J: TRBJ1-2
V: TRBV29-1
CDR3: CSVTTGSGYTF

length: 17
J: TRBJ1-5
V: TRBV6-4
CDR3: CASSDSKDRGPGQPQHF

length: 14
J: TRBJ2-3
V: TRBV19
CDR3: CASSIAGSTDTQYF

length: 16
J: TRBJ1-3
V: TRBV5-1
CDR3: CASRLGGPGTGNTIFF

length: 16
J: TRBJ2-2
V: TRBV6-1
CDR3: CASSELSGGDTGDLFF

length: 14
J: TRBJ2-5
V: TRBV10-3
CDR3: CAAWGGASGETQYF

length: 16
J: TRBJ1-4
V: TRBV7-2
CDR3: CASSNAIPGQEGKLFF

length: 12
J: TRBJ2-7
V: TRBV3-1
CDR3: CSSSQQGGDQYF